Below are 26 T cell receptor beta chains sequenced from a single sample in a study of blood T cell repertoires in COVID-19. Generated by immunoSEQ multiplex PCR, the TCRdb table keeps only in-frame clones and is missing some. Of roughly 190,000 clones in the sample, approximately 86% are singletons; the top ten hold roughly 5%. The sequenced sample consisted of PBMCs or T cells enriched from blood (not recorded which). The receptor set was obtained from a woman in her sixties with acute COVID-19.

The gene calls are TRBV7-9 and TRBJ2-1; TRBD2 matches at 8 bases. Germline V gives CDR1 SEHNR, CDR2 FQNEAQ (reference sequence). This CDR3 contains 16 residues. Unmatched junction bases numbered 14, after V lost 6 bases and J lost 7 bases. The DNA of the CDR3 is TGTGCCAGCAGTCACCTGATACGGGAGGGCCTTAATGAGCAGTTCTTC. The encoded protein is CASSHLIREGLNEQFF.

This clone was counted once. The chain couples TRBV11-2 to TRBJ1-6, with no clear D. The CDR3 runs to 15 residues. From germline, CDR1 is SGHAT and CDR2 FQNNGV. V gave up 5 bases and J gave up 7 bases, with 15 bases separating them. DNA for the CDR3: TGTGCCAGCAGCCCAGACCGGGTCCAAAATTCACCCCTCCACTTT. This gives the protein CASSPDRVQNSPLHF.

V and J are TRBV6-4 and TRBJ2-5; 11 bases agree with TRBD2. Per the germline V gene, CDR1 is MRHNA and CDR2 is SNTAGT. The length of the CDR3 is 15 residues. Trimming at V came to 6 bases and at J to 1 base, leaving 4 bases not matched to a gene. CDR3 coding DNA: TGTGCCAGCAGAAAACTAGCGGGGGTCCAAGAGACCCAGTACTTC. This sequence encodes CASRKLAGVQETQYF.

This clone was seen repeatedly, ten times or more. The V gene is TRBV6-4, the J gene TRBJ2-5, with TRBD2 matching over 9 bases. CDR3 length equals 15 residues. Germline V gene lookup returns CDR1 MRHNA and CDR2 SNTAGT. Losses at the gene ends were 3 bases for V and 6 bases for J; bases not matched to a gene: 8. The DNA for the CDR3 is TGTGCCAGCAGTGAAGATGGCGGGGGGGCGAAGACCCAGTACTTC. Amino acids: CASSEDGGGAKTQYF.

CDR3 DNA: TGCGCCAGCAGCTGGGGGACTAGCGGGAGTGGCGATGAGCAGTTCTTC. Translation gives CASSWGTSGSGDEQFF. The chain recombines TRBV5-1 with TRBJ2-1; 14 bases fit TRBD2. Germline V gives CDR1 SGHRS, CDR2 YFSETQ. The CDR3 length is 16 residues. Unmatched junction bases numbered 7, after V lost 3 bases and J lost 8 bases. Complete variable domain (other parts from reference TRBV5-1 and TRBJ2-1): KAGVTQTPRYLIKTRGQQVTLSCSPISGHRSVSWYQQTPGQGLQFLFEYFSETQRNKGNFPGRFSGRQFSNSRSEMNVSTLELGDSALYLCASSWGTSGSGDEQFFGPGTRLTVL.

Regarding this clone: At the DNA level, this CDR3 is encoded by other sequences in the same sample as well. The chain uses TRBV3-1 (or the pseudogene TRBV3-2) and TRBJ1-3; D gene unclear. Trimming removed 2 bases at V and 4 bases at J, with 3 bases between. CDR1 is LGHDT, CDR2 YNNKEL, per germline (reference sequence). CDR3 length: 12 amino acids. This CDR3 reads CASSQSGNTIYF. In DNA form, the CDR3 reads TGTGCCAGCAGCCAATCAGGAAACACCATATATTTT.

The table lists this clone with a count of one. The rearrangement uses TRBV24-1 and TRBJ1-3, with TRBD1 matching over 9 bases. CDR3 size: 15 residues. Germline values: CDR1 KGHDR, CDR2 SFDVKD. V trimming: 2 bases; J trimming: 7 bases; junction bases outside the gene matches: 5. The CDR3 protein is CATSDSRQGGNTIYF. The DNA of the CDR3 is TGTGCCACCAGTGATTCCCGACAGGGGGGGAACACCATATATTTT.

The genes are TRBV6-1 and TRBJ2-7; the D gene is possibly TRBD1 (5 bases). The V gene's germline CDR1 is MNHNS and CDR2 SASEGT. V lost 2 bases and J lost 3, with 29 bases in between. This CDR3 contains 20 residues. The CDR3 DNA is TGTGCCAGCAGTGAACGTGGTTTTGGTATTAGTTATCAGGGAAACTACGAGCAGTACGTC. Its translation is CASSERGFGISYQGNYEQYV.

This rearrangement joins TRBV1 to TRBJ2-2; the table's D gene call, TRBD1, was not cross checked with the DNA. TRBV1 is an annotated pseudogene. The CDR3 covers 19 residues. CDR3 coding DNA: TGCACCAGCAGTTCTCCGGGGACAGGGAAAAACCCGAACACCGGGGAGCTGTTTTTT. Amino acids: CTSSSPGTGKNPNTGELFF.

The chain has TRBV7-2 and TRBJ1-2, with a possible D match to TRBD1 (5 bases). Germline assignment: CDR1 SGHTA and CDR2 FQGNSA. Trimming removed 5 bases at V and 8 bases at J, with 18 bases between. This CDR3 is 14 amino acids long. CDR3 in DNA: TGTGCCAGCAGCCGGGCCGACAGTTTTCGAGGCTACACCTTC. This codes for CASSRADSFRGYTF.

The chain combines TRBV4-3 with TRBJ2-2; D is perhaps TRBD1 (5 bases). CDR1 and CDR2 from the germline V gene are LGHNA and YSLEER. V was clipped by 1 base and J by 6 bases, with 18 bases between them. The CDR3 extends over 17 amino acids. CDR3 nucleotides: TGCGCCAGCAGCCAAGGGTTGCAGGGATCGGTTGCCGGGGAGCTGTTTTTT. This translates into CASSQGLQGSVAGELFF.

The chain has TRBV5-1 and TRBJ1-1; 7 bases agree with TRBD1. CDR1 and CDR2 from the germline V gene are SGHRS and YFSETQ. After removal of 4 bases from V and 1 base from J, the junction contained 10 bases not matched to a gene. The CDR3 loop spans 16 amino acids. The CDR3 here is CASSQRDRYWNTEAFF. The DNA for the CDR3 is TGCGCCAGCAGCCAACGGGACAGATATTGGAACACTGAAGCTTTCTTT.

The chain has TRBV5-6 and TRBJ2-3; possible D gene TRBD2, 6 bases. Trimming took 1 base from V and 7 from J, leaving 10 bases between them. The germline V gene encodes CDR1 SGHDT and CDR2 YYEEEE. CDR3 length: 13 residues. The CDR3 DNA reads TGTGCCAGCAGCTTGAGGGACTCCTATACGCAGTATTTT. Translated, it gives CASSLRDSYTQYF.

This clone was detected once. The J gene is TRBJ2-1, the V gene TRBV24-1; weak D call: TRBD1 (5 bases). The germline V and J ends were trimmed by 9 bases and 1 base, with 9 bases remaining between them. This CDR3 spans 13 amino acids. Germline lookup yields CDR1 KGHDR and CDR2 SFDVKD. The CDR3 loop is CATQGRSYNEQFF. CDR3 nucleotide sequence: TGTGCCACCCAGGGTCGGTCCTACAATGAGCAGTTCTTC.

The chain uses TRBV29-1 and TRBJ1-5; TRBD1 is a possible D gene (6 bases). CDR1 is SQVTM and CDR2 is ANQGSEA in the germline V gene. Trimming removed 4 bases at V and 6 bases at J, with 13 bases between. The CDR3 contains 13 residues. CDR3 protein: CSVGQGLRQPQHF. CDR3 in DNA: TGCAGCGTTGGGCAGGGGTTGCGTCAGCCCCAGCATTTT. Full variable domain (rest looked up from reference TRBV29-1 and TRBJ1-5): SAVISQKPSRDICQRGTSLTIQCQVDSQVTMMFWYRQQPGQSLTLIATANQGSEATYESGFVIDKFPISRPNLTFSTLTVSNMSPEDSSIYLCSVGQGLRQPQHFGDGTRLSIL.

The chain recombines TRBV6-5 with TRBJ1-2; D is uncertain. With 2 bases removed from V and 8 bases from J, the gap between germline ends came to 15 bases. The CDR3 length is 14 residues. Germline V gene sequence: CDR1 MNHEY, CDR2 SVGAGI. CDR3 sequence: CASSYQDWRGGYTF. The CDR3 DNA follows: TGTGCCAGCAGTTACCAGGACTGGCGAGGGGGCTACACCTTC.

The J gene is TRBJ1-6, the V gene TRBV19, with D possibly TRBD1 on 5 matching bases. Germline-derived CDR1 and CDR2 are LNHDA and SQIVND (reference sequence). V was cut by 7 bases and J by 8 bases, with 18 bases left in between. CDR3 length equals 15 residues. In nucleotides, the CDR3 is TGTGCCAGTACCCCGGAGCGGGGGTATCATTCACCCCTCCACTTT. Translation: CASTPERGYHSPLHF.

The gene calls are TRBV7-9 and TRBJ2-7; tentative D call: TRBD2 (5 bases). The CDR3 spans 14 residues. V was cut by 7 bases and J by 5 bases, with 18 bases left in between. CDR1 SEHNR and CDR2 FQNEAQ come from the germline V gene (reference sequence). CDR3 DNA sequence: TGTGCCAGCATGAAGAGCGGAGTTAGGGACGAGCAGTACGTC. Protein sequence: CASMKSGVRDEQYV.

V gene TRBV19 combines with J gene TRBJ1-3; no clear D. Germline assignment: CDR1 LNHDA and CDR2 SQIVND (reference sequence). The CDR3 loop spans 15 amino acids. V was shortened by 0 bases and J by 0 bases, with 6 bases between the two germline ends. The CDR3 DNA sequence: TGTGCCAGTAGTATAGATGAGCGCTCTGGAAACACCATATATTTT. Its protein product is CASSIDERSGNTIYF.

V and J are TRBV12-3 or TRBV12-4 and TRBJ2-5; unclear D gene. With 6 bases removed from V and 3 bases from J, the gap between germline ends came to 5 bases. CDR3 length: 11 amino acids. CDR3 sequence reads: CASRSEETQYF. CDR3 bases: TGTGCCAGCAGGTCAGAAGAGACCCAGTACTTC.

The rearrangement uses TRBV28 and TRBJ1-4, with 9 bases matching TRBD1. The ends lost 3 bases at V and 8 bases at J; junction bases unmatched: 7. Germline values: CDR1 MDHEN, CDR2 SYDVKM. The CDR3 has 15 residues. CDR3 nucleotide sequence: TGTGCCAGCAGTTTTGCGGTGGGGACAGGGGAAAAACTGTTTTTT. The encoded protein is CASSFAVGTGEKLFF.

CDR3: CASSQERQVSSYNEQFF. The DNA of the CDR3 is TGTGCCAGCAGCCAAGAACGACAGGTTAGCTCCTACAATGAGCAGTTCTTC. This chain joins TRBV3-1 (or the pseudogene TRBV3-2) and TRBJ2-1; the D gene is possibly TRBD1 (6 bases). The CDR3 runs to 17 residues. V dropped 0 bases and J dropped 0 bases, with 12 bases sitting between them. Germline V lookup: CDR1 LGHDT, CDR2 YNNKEL (reference sequence).

The chain uses TRBV19 and TRBJ1-1; 8 bases align to TRBD1. With 6 bases clipped from V and 5 bases from J, the junction kept 8 bases outside the gene matches. This CDR3 comprises 14 residues. Germline V gene sequence: CDR1 LNHDA, CDR2 SQIVND (reference sequence). CDR3 loop: CASRTTGATTEAFF. Here the CDR3 DNA reads TGTGCCAGTAGAACGACAGGGGCGACAACTGAAGCTTTCTTT.

This clone was observed a few times. This chain uses TRBV7-8 with TRBJ1-1; D may be TRBD1 (5 bases). Germline values: CDR1 SGHVS, CDR2 FQNEAQ. The CDR3 length is 14 residues. V gave up 2 bases and J gave up 3 bases, with 10 bases separating them. The CDR3 protein is CASSLLGVDTEAFF. CDR3 nucleotide sequence: TGTGCCAGCAGCTTATTAGGGGTGGACACTGAAGCTTTCTTT.

The chain employs TRBV5-4 and TRBJ1-2; 7 nucleotides match TRBD1. The length of the CDR3 is 13 residues. Germline assignment: CDR1 SGHNT and CDR2 YYREEE (reference sequence). With 0 bases clipped from V and 8 bases from J, the junction kept 4 bases outside the gene matches. CDR3 loop: CASSLDGDRGYTF. In nucleotides, the CDR3 is TGTGCCAGCAGCTTGGACGGGGACAGAGGCTACACCTTC.

The chain combines TRBV6-4 with TRBJ2-1; D uncertain. Germline V gives CDR1 MRHNA, CDR2 SNTAGT. V was cut by 4 bases and J by 5 bases, with 18 bases left in between. The CDR3 spans 16 residues. The CDR3 sequence: CASSVSRGRPDNEQFF. In nucleotides, the CDR3 is TGTGCCAGCAGTGTGTCCCGCGGCCGGCCTGACAATGAGCAGTTCTTC.